This T cell receptor beta chain appears in the sequencing data of a study of cytomegalovirus exposure and HLA in healthy donors. Study-wide context: About 179 million T cells yielded 100 million or so unique TCR beta sequences in earlier analysis.

This PCR relied on a set of 60 Vbeta primers and 13 Jbeta primers. This table comes from immunoSEQ multiplex PCR, and its TCRdb copy is limited to in-frame clones, with some not included. The sample lists roughly 120,000 clones, more than 65% occurring once. As for this clone: The antigen remains unidentified.

Whole-study results and caveats: Usually a TCR sequence was rare, but some public TCRs were found in many donors. It was only CMV serostatus that was available as immune exposure information.

Germline assignment: CDR1 MNHEY and CDR2 SMNVEV (reference sequence). CDR3 length: 15 residues. V dropped 1 base and J dropped 5; count of bases not matched to a gene: 6. The sample was PBMCs. The TCR comes from a man aged 30 to 45 in good health and CMV-seropositive. The rearrangement links TRBV27 to TRBJ1-1; 8 positions agree with TRBD1. The CDR3, as DNA: TGTGCCAGCAGTTTATATCAGGGGGCGCAAACTGAAGCTTTCTTT. Encoded protein: CASSLYQGAQTEAFF.